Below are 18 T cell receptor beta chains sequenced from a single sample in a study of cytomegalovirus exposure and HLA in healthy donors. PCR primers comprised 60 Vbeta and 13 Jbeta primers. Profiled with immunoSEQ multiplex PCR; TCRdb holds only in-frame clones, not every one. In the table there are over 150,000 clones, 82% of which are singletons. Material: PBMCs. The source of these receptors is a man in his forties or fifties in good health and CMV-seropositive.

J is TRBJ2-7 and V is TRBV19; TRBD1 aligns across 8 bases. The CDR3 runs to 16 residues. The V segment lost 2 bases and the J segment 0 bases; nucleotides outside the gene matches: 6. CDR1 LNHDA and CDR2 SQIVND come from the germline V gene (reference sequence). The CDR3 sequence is CASSIKSGGSSYEQYF. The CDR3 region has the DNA TGTGCCAGTAGTATAAAATCAGGGGGCAGCTCCTACGAGCAGTACTTC.

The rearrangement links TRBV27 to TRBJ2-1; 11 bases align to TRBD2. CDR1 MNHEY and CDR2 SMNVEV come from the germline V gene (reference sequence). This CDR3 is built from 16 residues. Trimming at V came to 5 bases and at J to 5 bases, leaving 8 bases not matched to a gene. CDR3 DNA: TGTGCCAGCAGTAGGTTCTCTAGCGGGAGGCACAATGAGCAGTTCTTC. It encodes CASSRFSSGRHNEQFF.

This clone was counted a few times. The CDR3 protein is CASSTSVSATDTQYF. For the CDR3, the DNA is TGTGCCAGCAGTACGAGTGTGTCAGCGACAGATACGCAGTATTTT. V is TRBV28 and J is TRBJ2-3; D unresolved. Trimming pared 5 bases from V and 3 bases from J, leaving 15 bases between. The CDR3 is 15 amino acids. Looked up from germline, CDR1 is MDHEN and CDR2 is SYDVKM.

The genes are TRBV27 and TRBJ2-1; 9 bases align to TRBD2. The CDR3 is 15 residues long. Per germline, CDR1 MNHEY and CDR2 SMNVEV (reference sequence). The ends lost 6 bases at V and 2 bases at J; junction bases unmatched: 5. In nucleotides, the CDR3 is TGTGCCAGCAGACTAGCGGGCGGGGCCTACAATGAGCAGTTCTTC. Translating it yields CASRLAGGAYNEQFF.

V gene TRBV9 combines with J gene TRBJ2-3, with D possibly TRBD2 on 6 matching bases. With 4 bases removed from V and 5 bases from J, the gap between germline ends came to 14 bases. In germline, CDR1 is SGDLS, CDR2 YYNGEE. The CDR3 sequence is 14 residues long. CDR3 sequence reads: CASSLSGSRDTQYF. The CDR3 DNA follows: TGTGCCAGCAGCCTGTCCGGGAGTAGAGATACGCAGTATTTT.

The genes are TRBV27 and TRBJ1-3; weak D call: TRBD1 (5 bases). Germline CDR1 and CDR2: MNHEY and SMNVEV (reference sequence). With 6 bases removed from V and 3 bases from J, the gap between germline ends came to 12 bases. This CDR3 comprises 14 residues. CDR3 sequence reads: CASSRQSDGNTIYF. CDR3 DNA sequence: TGTGCCAGCAGCAGACAGTCGGATGGAAACACCATATATTTT.

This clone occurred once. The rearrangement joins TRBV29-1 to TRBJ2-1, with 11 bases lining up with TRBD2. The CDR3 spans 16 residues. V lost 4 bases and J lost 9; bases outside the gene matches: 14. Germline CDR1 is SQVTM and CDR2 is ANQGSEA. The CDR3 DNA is TGCAGCGTTGGGGCCACCGGGACTAGCGGCGCCAGTGAGCAGTTCTTC. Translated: CSVGATGTSGASEQFF.

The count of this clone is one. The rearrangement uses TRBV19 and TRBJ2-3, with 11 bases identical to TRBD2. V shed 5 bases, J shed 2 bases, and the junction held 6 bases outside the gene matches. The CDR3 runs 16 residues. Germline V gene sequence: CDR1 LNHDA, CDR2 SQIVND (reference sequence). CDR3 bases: TGTGCCAGTAGTTTGGGACTAGCGGATTACACAGATACGCAGTATTTT. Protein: CASSLGLADYTDTQYF.

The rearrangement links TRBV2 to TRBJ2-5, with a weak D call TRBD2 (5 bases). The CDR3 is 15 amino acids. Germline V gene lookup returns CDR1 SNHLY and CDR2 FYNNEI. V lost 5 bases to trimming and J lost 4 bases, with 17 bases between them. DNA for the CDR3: TGTGCCAGCAGTTTGAGGTATGGGAGAAGAGAGACCCAGTACTTC. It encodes CASSLRYGRRETQYF.

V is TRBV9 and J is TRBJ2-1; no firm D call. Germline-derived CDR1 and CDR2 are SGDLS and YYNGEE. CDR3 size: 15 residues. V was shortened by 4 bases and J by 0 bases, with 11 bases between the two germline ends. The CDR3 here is CASSPLGDSYNEQFF. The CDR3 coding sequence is TGTGCCAGCAGCCCTCTAGGAGACTCCTACAATGAGCAGTTCTTC. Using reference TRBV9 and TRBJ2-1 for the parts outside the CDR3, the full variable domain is DSGVTQTPKHLITATGQRVTLRCSPRSGDLSVYWYQQSLDQGLQFLIQYYNGEERAKGNILERFSAQQFPDLHSELNLSSLELGDSALYFCASSPLGDSYNEQFFGPGTRLTVL.

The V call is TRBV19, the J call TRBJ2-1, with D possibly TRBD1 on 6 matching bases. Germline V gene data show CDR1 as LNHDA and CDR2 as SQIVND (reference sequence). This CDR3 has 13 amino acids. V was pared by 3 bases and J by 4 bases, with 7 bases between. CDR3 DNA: TGTGCCAGTAGTATCACAGGGTACAATGAGCAGTTCTTC. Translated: CASSITGYNEQFF.

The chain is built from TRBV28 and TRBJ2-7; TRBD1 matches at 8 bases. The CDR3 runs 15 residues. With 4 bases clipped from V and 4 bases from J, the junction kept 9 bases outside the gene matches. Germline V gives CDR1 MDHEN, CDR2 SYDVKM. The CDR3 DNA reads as TGTGCCAGCAGTTCCGGGGACAGGTCCCTATACGAGCAGTACTTC. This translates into CASSSGDRSLYEQYF. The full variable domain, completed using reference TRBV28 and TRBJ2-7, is DVKVTQSSRYLVKRTGEKVFLECVQDMDHENMFWYRQDPGLGLRLIYFSYDVKMKEKGDIPEGYSVSREKKERFSLILESASTNQTSMYLCASSSGDRSLYEQYFGPGTRLTVT.

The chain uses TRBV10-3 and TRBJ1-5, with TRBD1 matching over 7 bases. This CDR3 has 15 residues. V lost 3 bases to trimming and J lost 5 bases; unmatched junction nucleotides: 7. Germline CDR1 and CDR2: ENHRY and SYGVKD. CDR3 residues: CAISEGGQADQPQHF. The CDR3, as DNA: TGTGCCATCAGTGAAGGTGGACAGGCGGATCAGCCCCAGCATTTT.

CDR3 sequence: CASSREVGGGETQYF. CDR3 nucleotides: TGTGCCAGCAGTAGAGAAGTCGGAGGAGGGGAGACCCAGTACTTC. The chain recombines TRBV6-5 with TRBJ2-5, with D perhaps matching TRBD2 (6 bases). Germline loops: CDR1 MNHEY, CDR2 SVGAGI. V gave up 5 bases and J gave up 5 bases, with 18 bases separating them. The CDR3 length is 15 residues.

CDR3 in DNA: TGTGCCAGTACTATGTGGGGACTGTCGGGAGGCTACACCTTC. It specifies CASTMWGLSGGYTF. The chain is built from TRBV19 and TRBJ1-2; D may be TRBD1 (5 bases). Germline V gives CDR1 LNHDA, CDR2 SQIVND (reference sequence). Trimming pared 7 bases from V and 8 bases from J, leaving 20 bases between. CDR3 length: 14 residues.

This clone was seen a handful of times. The CDR3 region is CASTPSGTGDTQYF. The CDR3 DNA sequence: TGTGCCAGCACCCCTAGCGGGACGGGGGATACGCAGTATTTT. The gene calls are TRBV11-1 and TRBJ2-3; 9 bases are a match to TRBD2. The CDR3 runs to 14 residues. The V gene's germline CDR1 is SGHAT and CDR2 FQDESV (reference sequence). J gave up 6 bases and V 7 bases, and 8 bases lay outside the gene matches.

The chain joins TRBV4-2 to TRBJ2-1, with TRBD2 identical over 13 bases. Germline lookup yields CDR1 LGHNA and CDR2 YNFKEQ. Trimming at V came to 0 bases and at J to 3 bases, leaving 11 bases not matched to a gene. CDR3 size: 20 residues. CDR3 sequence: CASSQDTGLAGEGYYNEQFF. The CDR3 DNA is TGTGCCAGCAGCCAAGATACAGGACTAGCGGGGGAAGGTTACTACAATGAGCAGTTCTTC.

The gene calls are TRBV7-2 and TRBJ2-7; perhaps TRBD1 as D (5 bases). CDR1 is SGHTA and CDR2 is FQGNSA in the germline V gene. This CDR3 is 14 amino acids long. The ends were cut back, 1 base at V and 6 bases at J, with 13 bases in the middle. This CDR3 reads CASSLDAGSGEQYF. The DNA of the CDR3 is TGTGCCAGCAGCTTAGATGCAGGGTCCGGCGAGCAGTACTTC.